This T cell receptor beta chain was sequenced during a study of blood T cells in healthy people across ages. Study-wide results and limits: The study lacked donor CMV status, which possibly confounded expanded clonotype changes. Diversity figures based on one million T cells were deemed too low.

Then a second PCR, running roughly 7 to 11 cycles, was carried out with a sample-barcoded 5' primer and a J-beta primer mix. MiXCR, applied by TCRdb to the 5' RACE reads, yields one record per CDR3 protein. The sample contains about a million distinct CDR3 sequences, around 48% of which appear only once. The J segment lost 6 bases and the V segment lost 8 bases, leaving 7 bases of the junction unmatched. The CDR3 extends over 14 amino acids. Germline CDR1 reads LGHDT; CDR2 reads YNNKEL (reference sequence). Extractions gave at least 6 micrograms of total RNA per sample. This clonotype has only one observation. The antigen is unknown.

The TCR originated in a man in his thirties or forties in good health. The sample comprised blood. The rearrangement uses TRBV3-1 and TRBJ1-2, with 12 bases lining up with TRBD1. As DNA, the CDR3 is TGTGCCAGCGGGACAGGGGGCTTAAGGAATGGCTACACCTTC. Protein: CASGTGGLRNGYTF.